This TCR beta chain was profiled in a study of blood T cell repertoires in COVID-19. As for the study in general: Acute and convalescent COVID-19 specimens originated in the United States, Italy and Spain. The analysed material was cDNA or gDNA that came from T cells, B-cell-depleted T cells, or PBMCs.

The V end was cut by 2 bases, the J end by 3 bases, with 13 bases between. CDR3 length equals 16 residues. Per the germline V gene, CDR1 is SGHVS and CDR2 is FNYEAQ. Source study methods: Reference gene primer amplification gave nucleated cell count estimates. Measured with immunoSEQ multiplex PCR; TCRdb has only the in-frame clones, and not every one. That table gives V, J and clone size, and the DNA gave D and trimming. The sample shows 200,000 to 250,000 clones, 86% of them seen only once. The sample taken for sequencing was peripheral blood. The receptor was derived from a woman aged 50 to 65 with acute or convalescent COVID-19. V and J are TRBV7-6 and TRBJ2-2; D might be TRBD1 (6 bases). In nucleotides, the CDR3 is TGTGCCAGCAGCTTATCCTCAGGGGCCGACACCGGGGAGCTGTTTTTT. Translation: CASSLSSGADTGELFF.